This T cell receptor (beta chain) was captured in a study of T-cell memory formation after mild COVID-19. The CDR3 has 15 residues. V shed 6 bases and J 0 bases; nucleotides not matched to a gene: 6. Per the germline V gene, CDR1 is MNHEY and CDR2 is SVGAGI. MiXCR, applied by TCRdb to the 5' RACE reads, yields one record per CDR3 protein. The sample lists approximately 350,000 distinct CDR3 sequences; 10% to 15% were seen once. This clonotype originated in a man aged 18 to 29 who had mild COVID-19 (a few samples of this study predate the infection). Cell type and time point are not known. Sequencing input: PBMCs or a T cell subset sorted from them (not recorded which). J is TRBJ2-3 and V is TRBV6-5; the match to TRBD2 covers 7 bases. The CDR3 region is CASRLLAASTDTQYF. The CDR3 region has the DNA TGTGCCAGCAGGCTCCTAGCGGCTAGCACAGATACGCAGTATTTT.